These 6 T cell receptor beta chains were all obtained from the same sample, sequenced in a study of CD8+ T cells in alopecia areata. Sequencing templates came from extracted RNA that was reverse transcribed into cDNA. This table comes from immunoSEQ multiplex PCR, and its TCRdb copy is limited to in-frame clones, with some not included. Counted here are roughly 6,000 clones, over 45% occurring once; the ten biggest clones make up around an eighth. Lesional scalp punch biopsies and peripheral blood were collected from alopecia areata patients. Sequencing was done on a sample of skin. These receptors originate from a human donor with alopecia areata.

J is TRBJ2-7 and V is TRBV7-9, with 7 nucleotides matching TRBD1. The length of the CDR3 is 14 residues. The V gene end was trimmed by 3 bases and the J gene end by 2 bases; junction bases not matched to a gene: 4. The germline gives CDR1 SEHNR, CDR2 FQNEAQ (reference sequence). The CDR3 region is CASSFWDSTYEQYF. The CDR3 DNA reads TGTGCCAGCAGCTTCTGGGACAGTACCTACGAGCAGTACTTC. Filled out from reference TRBV7-9 and TRBJ2-7, the complete variable domain reads DTGVSQNPRHKITKRGQNVTFRCDPISEHNRLYWYRQTLGQGPEFLTYFQNEAQLEKSRLLSDRFSAERPKGSFSTLEIQRTEQGDSAMYLCASSFWDSTYEQYFGPGTRLTVT.

The chain combines TRBV6-6 with TRBJ1-1; D remains ambiguous. The V end was cut by 7 bases, the J end by 1 base, with 4 bases between. Germline V CDR1 and CDR2: MNHNY, SVGAGI (reference sequence). This CDR3 is built from 11 residues. CDR3 region: CASTGNTEAFF. The CDR3 DNA sequence: TGTGCCAGCACCGGGAACACTGAAGCTTTCTTT.

The gene calls are TRBV6-6 and TRBJ1-1, with TRBD1 matching 8 bases. J lost 5 bases, V lost 6 bases, and 5 bases had no gene match. Germline assignment: CDR1 MNHNY and CDR2 SVGAGI (reference sequence). The CDR3 extends over 13 amino acids. The CDR3 region has the DNA TGTGCCAGCAGCGACAGGGGTGAAACTGAAGCTTTCTTT. It is translated as CASSDRGETEAFF.

This clone was observed a few times. The chain is built from TRBV7-9 and TRBJ2-1; D not resolved. Trimming removed 5 bases at V and 0 bases at J, with 11 bases between. There are 15 residues in the CDR3. In germline, CDR1 is SEHNR, CDR2 FQNEAQ (reference sequence). The CDR3 spells CASSARRSSYNEQFF. The CDR3 DNA reads as TGTGCCAGCAGCGCCAGGCGGAGCTCCTACAATGAGCAGTTCTTC.

The chain links TRBV6-5 to TRBJ2-1, with TRBD2 matching over 11 bases. V lost 5 bases to trimming and J lost 8 bases; unmatched junction nucleotides: 8. The CDR3 has 15 residues. CDR1 and CDR2 from the germline V gene are MNHEY and SVGAGI. The CDR3 protein is CASSLKTSGVHEQFF. Written as DNA, the CDR3 is TGTGCCAGCAGTCTAAAGACTAGCGGGGTCCATGAGCAGTTCTTC.

On this clone itself: Other DNA sequences in the same sample also yield this CDR3. This chain connects TRBV6-6 to TRBJ1-2, with a tentative D call TRBD1 (6 bases). Per germline, CDR1 MNHNY and CDR2 SVGAGI (reference sequence). CDR3 length: 12 amino acids. Trimming cost V 6 bases and J 8 bases, with 13 bases left between them. The CDR3 region has the DNA TGTGCCAGCAGCAAGGAGGGGGAGGGCTACACCTTC. Protein sequence: CASSKEGEGYTF.